These 21 T cell receptor beta chains came from one sample sequenced in a study of blood T cell repertoires in COVID-19. Using immunoSEQ multiplex PCR, the repertoire was profiled, and TCRdb retains in-frame clones only, with some absent. This sample has fewer than 250,000 clones, with about 89% found just once. Specimen: peripheral blood. The receptors originated from a woman aged 60-75 years who had recovered from COVID-19.

This sequence joins TRBV4-1 and TRBJ2-3; TRBD1 matches at 11 bases. CDR3 length: 16 amino acids. The germline V gene encodes CDR1 MGHRA and CDR2 YSYEKL. The trim removed 4 bases at V and 6 bases at J, leaving 9 bases unmatched. The CDR3 region is CASSPLDRGRRDTQYF. The CDR3 DNA reads as TGCGCCAGCAGCCCCTTGGACAGGGGGCGGCGGGATACGCAGTATTTT.

This sequence joins TRBV7-2 and TRBJ2-3, with a tentative D call TRBD2 (5 bases). The ends were cut back, 6 bases at V and 5 bases at J, with 12 bases in the middle. The CDR3 runs 13 residues. Germline V gene sequence: CDR1 SGHTA, CDR2 FQGNSA. This CDR3 is CASRPDGVDTQYF. The CDR3 coding sequence is TGTGCCAGCAGGCCCGACGGGGTAGATACGCAGTATTTT.

The DNA of the CDR3 is TGTGCCAGCAGTGAGGTGAGGAGCCATCAGCCCCAGCATTTT. Translation gives CASSEVRSHQPQHF. The rearrangement uses TRBV2 and TRBJ1-5; D call uncertain. The V and J ends lost 3 bases and 5 bases respectively, with 11 bases between them. The CDR3 is made up of 14 amino acids. CDR1 and CDR2 (germline): SNHLY, FYNNEI.

The V and J genes are TRBV27 and TRBJ2-7, with 7 bases fitting TRBD1. V shed 4 bases and J 2 bases; nucleotides not matched to a gene: 17. Per the germline V gene, CDR1 is MNHEY and CDR2 is SMNVEV (reference sequence). This CDR3 contains 18 residues. The CDR3 spells CASSSPPPGQWTAYEQYF. For the CDR3, the DNA is TGTGCCAGCAGTTCCCCTCCCCCGGGACAGTGGACCGCCTACGAGCAGTACTTC.

This chain links TRBV29-1 with TRBJ1-2; D gene ambiguous. The CDR3 runs 10 residues. V lost 7 bases and J lost 6, with 9 bases in between. The V gene's germline CDR1 is SQVTM and CDR2 ANQGSEA. As DNA, the CDR3 is TGCAGCGGGGAGGGTGATGGCTACACCTTC. Its protein product is CSGEGDGYTF.

This clone was observed a single time. The V and J genes are TRBV7-8 and TRBJ1-3; TRBD1 matches 10 bases. Germline CDR1 SGHVS, CDR2 FQNEAQ. Trimming took 2 bases from V and 0 from J; bases not matched to a gene: 13. This CDR3 has 20 residues. This CDR3 is CASSLLGTGEVGVSGNTIYF. Here the CDR3 DNA reads TGTGCCAGCAGCTTATTAGGGACAGGGGAGGTTGGAGTCTCTGGAAACACCATATATTTT. The full variable domain, with the rest looked up from reference TRBV7-8 and TRBJ1-3, is GAGVSQSPRYKVAKRGQDVALRCDPISGHVSLFWYQQALGQGPEFLTYFQNEAQLDKSGLPSDRFFAERPEGSVSTLKIQRTQQEDSAVYLCASSLLGTGEVGVSGNTIYFGEGSWLTVV.

The chain uses TRBV21-1 and TRBJ1-2; the table calls TRBD1, which could not be checked here. TRBV21-1 is described as a pseudogene. The CDR3 sequence is 16 residues long. In DNA form, the CDR3 reads TGTGCCAGCAGCAACAAACAGGGACCGGCAGAATATGGCTACACCTTC. This sequence encodes CASSNKQGPAEYGYTF.

The rearrangement links TRBV15 to TRBJ1-4, with TRBD1 identical over 9 bases. The CDR3 is 19 amino acids. Germline V gene sequence: CDR1 LNHNV, CDR2 YYDKDF (reference sequence). Trimming took 4 bases from V and 5 from J; bases not matched to a gene: 17. CDR3 nucleotides: TGTGCCACCAGCAAGGCGAGGGACAGGGCGTCTTCGAGGAATGAAAAACTGTTTTTT. Protein product: CATSKARDRASSRNEKLFF.

The chain carries TRBV6-5 and TRBJ1-1; 8 bases match TRBD1. The germline CDR1 and CDR2 sequences are MNHEY and SVGAGI. CDR3 size: 14 residues. V shed 4 bases, J shed 3 bases, and the junction held 4 bases outside the gene matches. The CDR3 reads CASSSTGAYTEAFF. CDR3 in DNA: TGTGCCAGCAGTTCGACAGGGGCTTACACTGAAGCTTTCTTT.

The V call is TRBV2, the J call TRBJ2-3, with 10 bases aligning to TRBD2. The CDR3 contains 14 residues. Germline V CDR1 and CDR2: SNHLY, FYNNEI. The J segment lost 1 base and the V segment lost 8 bases, leaving 3 bases of the junction unmatched. Here the CDR3 DNA reads TGTGCCAGCTGTCTAGCGGGGGGCACAGATACGCAGTATTTT. The encoded protein is CASCLAGGTDTQYF. The full variable domain, with the rest looked up from reference TRBV2 and TRBJ2-3, is EPEVTQTPSHQVTQMGQEVILRCVPISNHLYFYWYRQILGQKVEFLVSFYNNEISEKSEIFDDQFSVERPDGSNFTLKIRSTKLEDSAMYFCASCLAGGTDTQYFGPGTRLTVL.

This chain connects TRBV11-3 to TRBJ2-7, with 8 bases aligning to TRBD1. The junction had 9 bases not matched to a gene; V was cut back by 5 bases and J by 6 bases. The CDR3 spans 14 residues. Germline V gene lookup returns CDR1 SGHNT and CDR2 YENEEA. The CDR3 spells CASSPGGRSGEQYF. DNA for the CDR3: TGTGCCAGCAGCCCAGGGGGCAGGTCAGGCGAGCAGTACTTC.

CDR3 DNA sequence: TGTGCCAGCAGTTCCATAATAGATGTTCAGTACTTC. Its translation is CASSSIIDVQYF. The chain employs TRBV28 and TRBJ2-7; D unclear. Germline V gives CDR1 MDHEN, CDR2 SYDVKM. The CDR3 runs to 12 residues. Between the trimmed V and J ends, which lost 4 bases and 10 bases, there was a span of 14 bases. Full variable domain (outside the CDR3, taken from reference TRBV28 and TRBJ2-7): DVKVTQSSRYLVKRTGEKVFLECVQDMDHENMFWYRQDPGLGLRLIYFSYDVKMKEKGDIPEGYSVSREKKERFSLILESASTNQTSMYLCASSSIIDVQYFGPGTRLTVT.

The V gene is TRBV19, the J gene TRBJ2-5; 7 bases line up with TRBD1. V shed 8 bases and J 3 bases; nucleotides not matched to a gene: 3. CDR1 and CDR2 (germline): LNHDA, SQIVND (reference sequence). This CDR3 contains 12 residues. DNA of the CDR3: TGTGCCAGTGGAGACAGGGAAGAGACCCAGTACTTC. This sequence encodes CASGDREETQYF.

This sequence joins TRBV11-2 and TRBJ2-7; weak D call: TRBD2 (5 bases). CDR3 length: 13 residues. The V gene's germline CDR1 is SGHAT and CDR2 FQNNGV. Trimming pared 5 bases from V and 6 bases from J, leaving 14 bases between. The chain's CDR3 is CASSVNRGGEQYF. CDR3 coding DNA: TGTGCCAGCAGCGTCAATCGGGGTGGCGAGCAGTACTTC. Variable domain in full (rest from reference TRBV11-2 and TRBJ2-7): EAGVAQSPRYKIIEKRQSVAFWCNPISGHATLYWYQQILGQGPKLLIQFQNNGVVDDSQLPKDRFSAERLKGVDSTLKIQPAKLEDSAVYLCASSVNRGGEQYFGPGTRLTVT.

CDR3 sequence: CATSNPGQGYAGELFF. DNA of the CDR3: TGTGCCACCAGTAACCCGGGACAGGGCTACGCCGGGGAGCTGTTTTTT. The chain couples TRBV24-1 to TRBJ2-2; 9 bases are shared with TRBD1. Germline V gene lookup returns CDR1 KGHDR and CDR2 SFDVKD. With 6 bases clipped from V and 6 bases from J, the junction kept 10 bases outside the gene matches. CDR3 size: 16 residues.

The chain carries TRBV9 and TRBJ1-1, with unresolved D. Germline V gene lookup returns CDR1 SGDLS and CDR2 YYNGEE. The ends were cut back, 3 bases at V and 3 bases at J, with 18 bases in the middle. The length of the CDR3 is 16 residues. The CDR3 loop is CASSEGPREEHTEAFF. As DNA, the CDR3 is TGTGCCAGCAGCGAGGGTCCTCGGGAAGAACACACTGAAGCTTTCTTT.

This chain uses TRBV28 with TRBJ2-7, with a weak D call TRBD1 (7 bases). The CDR3 covers 15 residues. The ends were cut back, 8 bases at V and 4 bases at J, with 21 bases in the middle. In germline, CDR1 is MDHEN, CDR2 SYDVKM. The CDR3 loop reads CASHPGGTSSYEQYF. In nucleotides, the CDR3 is TGTGCCAGCCACCCAGGGGGGACGAGTTCTTACGAGCAGTACTTC.

This clone was picked up one time. The rearrangement links TRBV5-1 to TRBJ1-2; TRBD1 matches at 10 bases. V lost 4 bases, J lost 8 bases, and 20 bases stayed unmatched. CDR1 and CDR2 (germline): SGHRS, YFSETQ. The CDR3 contains 18 residues. CDR3 region: CASSNNSPGTGEGSGYTF. As DNA, the CDR3 is TGCGCCAGCAGCAACAACAGTCCCGGGACAGGGGAGGGGTCCGGCTACACCTTC.

V gene TRBV7-8 combines with J gene TRBJ2-1, with 11 positions matching TRBD1. The CDR3 extends over 16 amino acids. CDR1 and CDR2 (germline): SGHVS, FQNEAQ. The V and J ends lost 1 base and 5 bases, in that order; junction bases with no gene match: 4. CDR3 residues: CASSLVGTGGNNEQFF. CDR3 coding DNA: TGTGCCAGCAGCTTAGTCGGGACAGGGGGAAACAATGAGCAGTTCTTC.

Only a few counts were recorded for this clone. The CDR3 nucleotides are TGCGCCAGCCTCGAAGGACGGGGGAACACCGGGGAGCTGTTTTTT. It specifies CASLEGRGNTGELFF. The rearrangement uses TRBV10-2 and TRBJ2-2, with a tentative D call TRBD2 (5 bases). The V gene lost 8 bases and the J gene lost 1 base, with 14 bases spanning the gap. Germline V gene data show CDR1 as WSHSY and CDR2 as SAAADI. The CDR3 is 15 amino acids.

This chain links TRBV27 with TRBJ2-7, with TRBD1 matching over 7 bases. There are 15 residues in the CDR3. Germline CDR1 reads MNHEY; CDR2 reads SMNVEV (reference sequence). V lost 5 bases to trimming and J lost 0 bases; unmatched junction nucleotides: 7. The CDR3 nucleotides are TGTGCCAGCAGTCGTCAGACAGGGTCCTCCTACGAGCAGTACTTC. Residues: CASSRQTGSSYEQYF.